A single sample gave rise to the 12 T cell receptor beta chains below, sequenced in a study of T cell changes during pregnancy in multiple sclerosis. Measured with immunoSEQ multiplex PCR; TCRdb has only the in-frame clones, and not every one. The sample shows tens of thousands of clones, 90% to 95% of them seen only once. The material sequenced was CD8+ T cells from peripheral blood mononuclear cells, taken in the third trimester of pregnancy. The receptors here all came from a female donor with multiple sclerosis, enrolled in a pregnancy study.

The chain is built from TRBV7-2 and TRBJ2-7; D may be TRBD1 (5 bases). This CDR3 comprises 16 residues. CDR1 is SGHTA and CDR2 is FQGNSA in the germline V gene. The V end lost 1 base, the J end lost 0 bases, and 13 bases lay between the germline ends. As DNA, the CDR3 is TGTGCCAGCAGCTTAGTCGTAGGGGCGAGCTCCTACGAGCAGTACTTC. It specifies CASSLVVGASSYEQYF.

This clone came up once. V is TRBV7-9 and J is TRBJ1-3; possible D gene TRBD1, 6 bases. The germline V gene encodes CDR1 SEHNR and CDR2 FQNEAQ (reference sequence). The CDR3 has 16 amino acids. Trimming removed 4 bases from V and 3 bases from J, with 16 bases in between. The CDR3 spells CASSSPDSELGNTIYF. As DNA, the CDR3 is TGTGCCAGCAGCTCTCCGGACAGCGAACTTGGAAACACCATATATTTT.

This chain uses TRBV5-4 with TRBJ1-1; 7 nucleotides agree with TRBD1. J gave up 0 bases and V 3 bases, and 5 bases lay outside the gene matches. Germline V gene sequence: CDR1 SGHNT, CDR2 YYREEE (reference sequence). CDR3 length equals 15 residues. CDR3 bases: TGTGCCAGCAGCTCCGGGACAGCACTGAACACTGAAGCTTTCTTT. It specifies CASSSGTALNTEAFF.

This clone was counted once. Here the CDR3 reads CASSSPGVANEKLFF. CDR3 coding DNA: TGTGCCAGCAGCAGCCCAGGGGTGGCTAATGAAAAACTGTTTTTT. The J gene is TRBJ1-4, the V gene TRBV9; D possibly corresponds to TRBD1 (6 bases). From germline, CDR1 is SGDLS and CDR2 YYNGEE. V lost 4 bases and J lost 3, with 13 bases in between. The length of the CDR3 is 15 residues.

CDR3 amino acids: CASSEEPGGSYNEQFF. CDR3 DNA sequence: TGTGCCAGCAGTGAAGAGCCAGGGGGCTCCTACAATGAGCAGTTCTTC. This chain links TRBV6-4 with TRBJ2-1, with 7 nucleotides matching TRBD1. J was trimmed by 0 bases and V by 3 bases; bases with no gene match: 5. Germline assignment: CDR1 MRHNA and CDR2 SNTAGT. The CDR3 has 16 residues.

The chain recombines TRBV19 with TRBJ2-5; a possible D gene is TRBD1 (5 bases). The CDR3 contains 15 residues. Germline V lookup: CDR1 LNHDA, CDR2 SQIVND (reference sequence). V dropped 2 bases and J dropped 4 bases, with 14 bases sitting between them. CDR3 sequence reads: CASSISRPRGETQYF. In DNA, the CDR3 is TGTGCCAGTAGTATATCCAGGCCAAGGGGAGAGACCCAGTACTTC.

This CDR3 is CASSWGPEQYF. CDR3 coding DNA: TGTGCCAGCAGCTGGGGGCCCGAGCAGTACTTC. The gene calls are TRBV11-2 and TRBJ2-7; tentative D call: TRBD1 (6 bases). This CDR3 spans 11 amino acids. The germline V and J ends were trimmed by 4 bases and 6 bases, with 7 bases remaining between them. From germline, CDR1 is SGHAT and CDR2 FQNNGV.

This rearrangement joins TRBV27 to TRBJ2-7; no clear D gene. Per the germline V gene, CDR1 is MNHEY and CDR2 is SMNVEV (reference sequence). The CDR3 runs to 13 residues. Trimming left V 5 bases short and J 2 bases short, with 10 bases between. The CDR3 nucleotides are TGTGCCAGCAGTGACTCGGTCACCTACGAGCAGTACTTC. As protein: CASSDSVTYEQYF.

The rearrangement uses TRBV7-9 and TRBJ2-7; the match to TRBD1 covers 7 bases. Per germline, CDR1 SEHNR and CDR2 FQNEAQ (reference sequence). The CDR3 consists of 14 residues. After removal of 5 bases from V and 3 bases from J, the junction contained 7 bases not matched to a gene. CDR3 loop: CASSATTGNYEQYF. DNA of the CDR3: TGTGCCAGCAGCGCCACGACAGGGAACTACGAGCAGTACTTC.

The gene calls are TRBV27 and TRBJ2-7; 10 bases match TRBD2. V lost 6 bases and J lost 3; bases outside the gene matches: 8. The CDR3 has 15 amino acids. The germline CDR1 and CDR2 sequences are MNHEY and SMNVEV (reference sequence). The CDR3 region is CASSPGTSVHYEQYF. CDR3 nucleotide sequence: TGTGCCAGCAGCCCTGGGACTAGCGTACACTACGAGCAGTACTTC.

The CDR3 bases are TGTGCCATCAGTGAGTATGCCTCAACAATTTACACCTTC. Translated, it gives CAISEYASTIYTF. V usage is TRBV10-3 and J usage is TRBJ1-2, with D uncertain. Germline V lookup: CDR1 ENHRY, CDR2 SYGVKD. Trimming shortened V by 1 base and J by 11 bases, and 14 bases separated the two germline ends. The CDR3 length is 13 residues.

The chain couples TRBV20-1 to TRBJ2-1, with D unclear. This CDR3 spans 11 amino acids. V shed 2 bases and J shed 6 bases, with 5 bases lying between them. Germline V CDR1 and CDR2: DFQATT, SNEGSKA (reference sequence). The DNA for the CDR3 is TGCAGTGCTAGACTTATCAATGAGCAGTTCTTC. This sequence encodes CSARLINEQFF.